These 5 T cell receptor beta chains share one sample of origin, sequenced in a study of OX40 agonist ivuxolimab in advanced cancers. Sequenced by immunoSEQ multiplex PCR; TCRdb stores in-frame clones only, minus some. The top ten hold around a quarter of the sample, which has more than 25,000 clones, roughly 88% seen once. Sample: CD4+ or CD8+ T cells sorted from blood, taken in a trial of the OX40 agonist ivuxolimab. The receptors were sampled from an adult with an advanced solid tumor such as melanoma, head and neck, liver or kidney cancer.

As regards this clone: A far larger clone lies a single base away; this is likely a read error. This chain joins TRBV5-1 and TRBJ2-3, with 9 bases aligning to TRBD2. The CDR3 runs 16 residues. Germline-derived CDR1 and CDR2 are SGHRS and YFSETQ. V lost 0 bases, J lost 4 bases, and 6 bases stayed unmatched. This chain's CDR3 is CASSLGAGGPSDTQYF. The CDR3 region has the DNA TGCGCCAGCAGCTTGGGGGCGGGAGGGCCGTCAGATACGCAGTATTTT.

The chain joins TRBV28 to TRBJ2-4; tentative D call: TRBD1 (5 bases). V was trimmed by 6 bases and J by 0 bases, leaving 15 bases between them. The CDR3 extends over 16 amino acids. The germline CDR1 and CDR2 sequences are MDHEN and SYDVKM. CDR3: CASSERQTLAKNIQYF. The DNA of the CDR3 is TGTGCCAGCAGCGAAAGACAGACCCTAGCCAAAAACATTCAGTACTTC.

The V and J genes are TRBV6-4 and TRBJ1-2; the match to TRBD1 covers 7 bases. The CDR3 loop spans 16 amino acids. Germline CDR1 MRHNA, CDR2 SNTAGT. The trim removed 10 bases at V and 6 bases at J, leaving 20 bases unmatched. CDR3 in amino acids: CATSQAGGGGLDGYTF. CDR3 in DNA: TGTGCCACCTCACAAGCAGGAGGGGGCGGTTTGGATGGCTACACCTTC.

The sample holds a few counts of this clone. This chain joins TRBV2 and TRBJ2-1, with TRBD2 matching 8 bases. V lost 6 bases and J lost 8; bases outside the gene matches: 3. The CDR3 runs to 12 residues. Germline V gives CDR1 SNHLY, CDR2 FYNNEI. This chain's CDR3 is CASSASGYEQFF. CDR3 nucleotides: TGTGCCAGCAGCGCTAGCGGGTATGAGCAGTTCTTC.

V usage is TRBV4-2 and J usage is TRBJ2-5; TRBD2 might be the D (7 bases). The CDR3 spans 15 residues. Germline V gene sequence: CDR1 LGHNA, CDR2 YNFKEQ. Trimming took 1 base from V and 5 from J, leaving 14 bases between them. The CDR3: CASSQVGAGVETQYF. The CDR3 nucleotides read TGTGCCAGCAGCCAAGTGGGGGCGGGAGTTGAGACCCAGTACTTC.